These 2 T cell receptor beta chains came from one sample sequenced in a study of T cells after yellow fever vaccination. TCRdb reprocessed the 5' RACE reads with MiXCR, giving one entry per CDR3 protein. The top ten hold roughly 19% of the sample, which has a few hundred thousand distinct CDR3 sequences, 18% seen once. The starting material was PBMCs, obtained before the yellow fever booster vaccination. Receptor source: a man aged 18-30 years who received the YFV17D yellow fever vaccine.

This clonotype has ten or more counts. The V gene is TRBV27, the J gene TRBJ2-7; no definite D call. The V gene lost 2 bases and the J gene lost 1 base, with 12 bases spanning the gap. The CDR3 runs to 15 residues. Per germline, CDR1 MNHEY and CDR2 SMNVEV (reference sequence). The CDR3: CASSLAAVGSYEQYF. Here the CDR3 DNA reads TGTGCCAGCAGTTTAGCGGCAGTAGGGTCCTACGAGCAGTACTTC.

Here the CDR3 DNA reads TGTGCCAGCAGCCCAGGACTAGCGGGGGGTATCGGCGAGCAGTACTTC. Translated: CASSPGLAGGIGEQYF. The chain joins TRBV11-2 to TRBJ2-7, with 14 bases that match TRBD2. This CDR3 comprises 16 residues. Germline CDR1 reads SGHAT; CDR2 reads FQNNGV. Losses at the gene ends were 5 bases for V and 6 bases for J; bases not matched to a gene: 9.